The entry below describes one TCR beta chain. Its specific antigen is unknown. Base qualities are not at hand, and no much larger clone is one base apart. The data derive from a study of T-cell reconstitution after alpha-beta-depleted transplantation in children (dated by TCRdb to the mid-2010s). With respect to the entire study: The study quantitatively tracked T-cell immune reconstitution after TCRalphabeta/CD19-depleted allogeneic hematopoietic cell transplantation in children using TCR repertoire profiling.

Library prep was done by PCR. TCRdb records Illumina HiSeq 2500 as the sequencer. TCR library preparation used molecular barcoding, with unique molecular identifiers applied to normalize quantification of the TCRbeta repertoire. TCRdb applied fastp at Q25 and MiXCR to the public reads, then kept only in-frame beta chains. All rows with the same CDR3 protein become a single entry with the most common DNA and genes. Recorded for this sample are about 540,000 distinct CDR3 sequences; about 16% of them occurred a single time. The top ten hold approximately 3% of the sample. Taken from cysteine to phenylalanine, the CDR3 has 16 residues. Only the CDR3 part of the read is kept: 48 bases, read in frame from the first base. Trimming takes 5 bases off V and 4 bases off J; junction bases not matched to a gene: 10. CDR1 and CDR2 are read off the germline V gene as MNHNS and SASEGT.

Sequencing used PBMCs from the stem cell graft donor, obtained from the stem cell graft. The receptor comes from a human donor who donated a stem cell graft to a child with acute lymphoblastic leukemia. The rearranged chain carries TRBV6-1 and TRBJ2-3; 9 junctional bases match TRBD2. CDR3 region: CASSRGGGRAADTQYF. At the DNA level, the sequence is TGTGCCAGCAGTCGAGGGGGCGGGAGGGCGGCAGATACGCAGTATTTT.